Listed below are T cell receptor beta chains from one sample, sequenced in a study of sequential checkpoint blockade in melanoma. Libraries were prepared by immunoSEQ multiplex PCR; TCRdb keeps only in-frame clonotypes and omits some of them. The table records 8,500 to 10,000 clones, about 63% of them present only once. Sequenced material: CD8+ T cells sorted from blood (inferred from file names), taken from a patient given nivolumab and ipilimumab in sequence. The origin of the receptors is a human donor with melanoma. Each CDR3 is given with its conserved first and last residue. The order of the fields is V gene, CDR3 protein.

V gene: TRBV7-2
CDR3 protein: CASYPRGTQRGSNTGELFF

V gene: TRBV27
CDR3 protein: CASSALQGTGANVLTF

V gene: TRBV7-2
CDR3 protein: CASSPGLGRNTGELFF

V gene: TRBV30
CDR3 protein: CAWTKDRGEQYF

V gene: TRBV15
CDR3 protein: CATSGRTGRNEQFF

V gene: TRBV7-6
CDR3 protein: CASRGLEATNTGELFF

V gene: TRBV5-4
CDR3 protein: CAGAGGPNEQFF

V gene: TRBV9
CDR3 protein: CASSPEGYEQYF

V gene: TRBV11-1
CDR3 protein: CASSLQGRAEAFF

V gene: TRBV6-5
CDR3 protein: CASTKRGSSYNEQFF

V gene: TRBV7-9
CDR3 protein: CASSLESGDTQYF

V gene: TRBV7-6
CDR3 protein: CASSLRASGGRDTQYF

V gene: TRBV15
CDR3 protein: CATSRASGTGDSNQPQHF

V gene: TRBV30
CDR3 protein: CAWWDRGIGRAEAFF

V gene: TRBV5-6
CDR3 protein: CASSQGSTEAFF

V gene: TRBV5-4
CDR3 protein: CASSPGQGWYEQYF

V gene: TRBV19
CDR3 protein: CASSIRQGKTEAFF

V gene: TRBV19
CDR3 protein: CASSISASSYEQYF

V gene: TRBV6-1
CDR3 protein: CASSGLPLEKLFF

V gene: TRBV5-1
CDR3 protein: CASSPIVNTEAFF

V gene: TRBV27
CDR3 protein: CASSQGSTEAFF

V gene: TRBV7-9
CDR3 protein: CASSASGGSTDTQYF

V gene: TRBV10-1
CDR3 protein: CASRAQGGYGYTF

V gene: TRBV6-1
CDR3 protein: CASSALTGGRGSGNTIYF

V gene: TRBV13
CDR3 protein: CASSSLDREVNTEAFF

V gene: TRBV10-3
CDR3 protein: CAISIQRGGPNEQFF

V gene: TRBV2
CDR3 protein: CASSQIGASYEQYF

V gene: TRBV4-1
CDR3 protein: CASSRGVSYEQYF

V gene: TRBV9
CDR3 protein: CASSVALGYSYEQYF

V gene: TRBV27
CDR3 protein: CASSADPGQVTYGYTF

V gene: TRBV4-2
CDR3 protein: CASSQATGQETQYF

V gene: TRBV5-5
CDR3 protein: CASSPTDRVYEQYF

V gene: TRBV21-1
CDR3 protein: CASSKEVAGGPGGELFF

V gene: TRBV11-2
CDR3 protein: CASSIREGPYNEQFF

V gene: TRBV4-1
CDR3 protein: CASSQGQTEQFF

V gene: TRBV5-6
CDR3 protein: CASRFEGDGRTYEQYF

V gene: TRBV9
CDR3 protein: CASSVGASGGNEQFF

V gene: TRBV30
CDR3 protein: CAWSSYRSSYEQYF

V gene: TRBV10-2
CDR3 protein: CASSEGLHSYNEQFF

V gene: TRBV9
CDR3 protein: CAHRGGDSNQPQHF

V gene: TRBV9
CDR3 protein: CASSVPSGGLNTGELFF

V gene: TRBV9
CDR3 protein: CASSTRLYYGYTF

V gene: TRBV27
CDR3 protein: CASSSGTSGGAGEQFF

V gene: TRBV19
CDR3 protein: CASSMAGPLTDTQYF

V gene: TRBV2
CDR3 protein: CASSEELSTGGWTEAFF